Sequencing of this T cell receptor beta chain was carried out in a study of cytomegalovirus exposure and HLA in healthy donors. Regarding the study as a whole: Serostatus for CMV was the only available immune exposure information. Some public TCRs appeared in many individuals, while most sequences were rare. The listing of about 150 TCR beta chains classed them as cytomegalovirus-associated.

Use of 60 Vbeta and 13 Jbeta primers characterized the PCR. The table came from immunoSEQ multiplex PCR; TCRdb's copy has only in-frame clones and leaves some out. The data contain 180,000 or so clones, 75% to 90% of them singletons. The V gene's germline CDR1 is SEHNR and CDR2 FQNEAQ (reference sequence). The CDR3 is 13 amino acids. Comments on this clone: Its specificity is not known. One end of the junction is discordant with germline, which a read error may explain.

Sequenced: PBMCs. The TCR originated in a woman between 50 and 59 years old in good health and CMV-seropositive. The V and J genes are TRBV7-9 and TRBJ1-2; 8 bases agree with TRBD1. The CDR3 region is CSSSRDRRNGYTF. The CDR3 DNA follows: TGTTCCAGCAGCCGGGACAGGAGGAATGGCTACACCTTC.